This TCR beta chain is from a study of T-cell memory formation after mild COVID-19. A word on this clonotype: Its antigen is as yet unknown. Possible read error: a much larger clone is one base away.

MiXCR was run by TCRdb on the 5' RACE reads, yielding one entry per CDR3 protein. The sample lists fewer than 450,000 distinct CDR3 sequences; around 21% were seen once. Germline values: CDR1 DFQATT, CDR2 SNEGSKA (reference sequence). The CDR3 contains 14 residues. V lost 3 bases and J 12 bases, leaving 23 bases between the germline ends. Study-level results: Some clones that responded were present in memory (sampled pre-infection), which suggests cross-reactive memory joined.

The sample taken for sequencing was PBMCs or a T cell subset sorted from them (not recorded which). This sequence originates from an adult woman who had mild COVID-19 (a few samples of this study predate the infection). Cell type and time point are not known. The rearrangement uses TRBV20-1 and TRBJ1-1, with D hard to call. The CDR3 reads CSASKDAGHGESFF. The CDR3 region has the DNA TGCAGTGCTAGCAAGGACGCTGGGCATGGGGAATCTTTCTTT.